Shown below are 31 T cell receptor beta chains from a single sample sequenced in a study of cytomegalovirus exposure and HLA in healthy donors. The PCR contained 60 Vbeta and 13 Jbeta primers. Repertoires were generated with immunoSEQ multiplex PCR, while TCRdb's copy carries only in-frame clones and drops some. The table shows more than 150,000 clones, with over 75% occurring only once. Sequencing used PBMCs. Receptor source: a girl under three years old in good health and CMV-seronegative.

This chain joins TRBV5-1 and TRBJ1-2, with D unclear. Germline lookup yields CDR1 SGHRS and CDR2 YFSETQ. This CDR3 contains 16 residues. Trimming removed 4 bases from V and 0 bases from J, with 16 bases in between. This CDR3 is CASSPSGTEANYGYTF. The CDR3 nucleotides are TGCGCCAGCAGCCCTTCAGGAACAGAAGCTAACTATGGCTACACCTTC.

This sequence joins TRBV6-5 and TRBJ2-3, with TRBD2 as a possible D gene (6 bases). V lost 8 bases and J 2 bases, leaving 14 bases between the germline ends. The CDR3 sequence is 14 residues long. CDR1 is MNHEY, CDR2 SVGAGI, per germline. The CDR3 DNA reads TGTGCCAGCCCTGTGCGGGGAGACACAGATACGCAGTATTTT. Residues: CASPVRGDTDTQYF.

The chain combines TRBV2 with TRBJ2-3; D may be TRBD2 (5 bases). The CDR3 has 17 amino acids. The ends were cut back, 0 bases at V and 2 bases at J, with 15 bases in the middle. In germline, CDR1 is SNHLY, CDR2 FYNNEI. The CDR3 protein is CASSEAKRGSFTDTQYF. The CDR3 DNA is TGTGCCAGCAGTGAAGCGAAACGTGGGAGTTTCACAGATACGCAGTATTTT.

The CDR3 protein is CASSLAGTGQNTEAFF. CDR3 sequence (DNA): TGTGCCAGCAGCTTAGCGGGGACAGGGCAGAACACTGAAGCTTTCTTT. This chain links TRBV7-9 with TRBJ1-1; the match to TRBD1 covers 9 bases. The V gene's germline CDR1 is SEHNR and CDR2 FQNEAQ (reference sequence). V lost 0 bases to trimming and J lost 1 base; unmatched junction nucleotides: 3. CDR3 length equals 16 residues.

The gene calls are TRBV19 and TRBJ1-1; tentatively, D is TRBD1 (5 bases). The CDR3 contains 17 residues. The V gene lost 3 bases and the J gene lost 0 bases, with 17 bases spanning the gap. The germline gives CDR1 LNHDA, CDR2 SQIVND (reference sequence). The CDR3 coding sequence is TGTGCCAGTAGTATGTTTATACCGGGGGAGGTGAACACTGAAGCTTTCTTT. This translates into CASSMFIPGEVNTEAFF.

V is TRBV6-6 and J is TRBJ1-5; a possible D gene is TRBD1 (6 bases). Germline V gene data show CDR1 as MNHNY and CDR2 as SVGAGI (reference sequence). V was cut by 6 bases and J by 7 bases, with 10 bases left in between. This CDR3 contains 12 residues. CDR3 DNA sequence: TGTGCCAGCAGGGCCCAGGGGCAGCCCCAGCATTTT. This encodes CASRAQGQPQHF.

The chain employs TRBV6-6 and TRBJ2-5; 10 bases agree with TRBD1. With V trimmed by 5 bases and J by 7 bases, 10 bases remained unmatched. CDR3 length: 15 amino acids. CDR1 and CDR2 (germline): MNHNY, SVGAGI (reference sequence). In nucleotides, the CDR3 is TGTGCCAGCAGTCTGACAGGGGGCCTACCGGGGACCCAGTACTTC. It specifies CASSLTGGLPGTQYF.

This rearrangement joins TRBV6-1 to TRBJ1-2; the D gene is possibly TRBD1 (6 bases). This CDR3 region has 13 residues. CDR1 and CDR2 from the germline V gene are MNHNS and SASEGT. Trimming pared 6 bases from V and 2 bases from J, leaving 10 bases between. This chain's CDR3 is CASRLTGNYGYTF. The CDR3 DNA is TGTGCCAGCAGACTTACAGGGAACTATGGCTACACCTTC.

V is TRBV18 and J is TRBJ1-2, with TRBD1 matching over 7 bases. Trimming at V came to 5 bases and at J to 4 bases, leaving 10 bases not matched to a gene. The CDR3 length is 15 residues. Germline loops: CDR1 KGHSH, CDR2 LQKENI. CDR3 DNA sequence: TGTGCCAGCTCAGCACACTTACCAGGGGGCTATGGCTACACCTTC. Encoded protein: CASSAHLPGGYGYTF.

CDR3 amino acids: CASSLDRGNEQFF. The CDR3, as DNA: TGTGCCAGCAGTTTAGACAGGGGCAATGAGCAGTTCTTC. The gene calls are TRBV27 and TRBJ2-1, with 8 bases that match TRBD1. The J segment lost 6 bases and the V segment lost 2 bases, leaving 0 bases of the junction unmatched. The CDR3 has 13 amino acids. CDR1 MNHEY and CDR2 SMNVEV come from the germline V gene (reference sequence).

This chain connects TRBV20-1 to TRBJ2-7; a possible D gene is TRBD1 (6 bases). Germline-derived CDR1 and CDR2 are DFQATT and SNEGSKA (reference sequence). The CDR3 has 11 residues. CDR3 amino acids: CSYREQSEQYF. CDR3 coding DNA: TGCTCATACAGGGAGCAAAGCGAGCAGTACTTC.

CDR3 sequence: CAWSRPGQGAREKLFF. DNA for the CDR3: TGTGCCTGGAGTCGGCCGGGACAGGGGGCTCGGGAAAAACTGTTTTTT. This chain uses TRBV30 with TRBJ1-4; 12 bases agree with TRBD1. Germline CDR1 GTSNPN, CDR2 SVGIG (reference sequence). This CDR3 has 16 residues. The J segment lost 8 bases and the V segment lost 2 bases, leaving 9 bases of the junction unmatched.

The sample holds a few counts of this clone. This chain links TRBV11-2 with TRBJ2-4, with no clear D. Per the germline V gene, CDR1 is SGHAT and CDR2 is FQNNGV. The CDR3 extends over 13 amino acids. V was clipped by 5 bases and J by 1 base, with 6 bases between them. The CDR3 loop is CASSPGAKNIQYF. For the CDR3, the DNA is TGTGCCAGCAGCCCCGGGGCCAAAAACATTCAGTACTTC.

The chain recombines TRBV30 with TRBJ1-1; D is unclear. Germline V gives CDR1 GTSNPN, CDR2 SVGIG (reference sequence). V lost 1 base to trimming and J lost 7 bases, with 7 bases between them. The CDR3 covers 11 residues. CDR3 coding DNA: TGTGCCTGGAGTGCGACTGTTGAAGCTTTCTTT. Translation: CAWSATVEAFF.

The chain links TRBV7-9 to TRBJ1-1; D unresolved. The germline gives CDR1 SEHNR, CDR2 FQNEAQ (reference sequence). This CDR3 comprises 12 residues. Trimming removed 0 bases from V and 8 bases from J, with 7 bases in between. In nucleotides, the CDR3 is TGTGCCAGCAGCTTAGCGAGCGGGGAAGCTTTCTTT. This encodes CASSLASGEAFF. The whole variable domain, filled in from reference TRBV7-9 and TRBJ1-1, reads DTGVSQNPRHKITKRGQNVTFRCDPISEHNRLYWYRQTLGQGPEFLTYFQNEAQLEKSRLLSDRFSAERPKGSFSTLEIQRTEQGDSAMYLCASSLASGEAFFGQGTRLTVV.

The J gene is TRBJ2-3, the V gene TRBV6-1, with 9 bases lining up with TRBD1. The V and J ends lost 6 bases and 5 bases, in that order; junction bases with no gene match: 9. CDR1 and CDR2 from the germline V gene are MNHNS and SASEGT. The CDR3 loop spans 15 amino acids. The CDR3 coding sequence is TGTGCCAGCAGCCGGGACAGGGCCGTTAGAGATACGCAGTATTTT. Its translation: CASSRDRAVRDTQYF.

The chain couples TRBV4-1 to TRBJ1-1; 7 bases match TRBD1. With V trimmed by 4 bases and J by 1 base, 6 bases remained unmatched. This CDR3 has 15 residues. Germline V lookup: CDR1 MGHRA, CDR2 YSYEKL. CDR3 region: CASSLGTVTNTEAFF. The CDR3 coding sequence is TGCGCCAGCAGCCTTGGGACAGTTACGAACACTGAAGCTTTCTTT.

The chain carries TRBV19 and TRBJ1-1; 7 bases map to TRBD1. Losses at the gene ends were 6 bases for V and 5 bases for J; bases not matched to a gene: 12. Germline V lookup: CDR1 LNHDA, CDR2 SQIVND (reference sequence). CDR3 length equals 15 residues. CDR3 DNA sequence: TGTGCCAGTAGCCCCATCGACAGGGTGGGAACTGAAGCTTTCTTT. Protein sequence: CASSPIDRVGTEAFF.

This clone has a single count. This chain's CDR3 is CASSPNLAMQYF. CDR3 DNA: TGTGCCAGCAGCCCAAATTTAGCAATGCAGTACTTC. J is TRBJ2-7 and V is TRBV7-2; no firm D call. Germline CDR1 is SGHTA and CDR2 is FQGNSA. This CDR3 has 12 residues. V shed 5 bases and J shed 9 bases, with 14 bases lying between them. The variable domain in full, with the rest retrieved from reference TRBV7-2 and TRBJ2-7, is GAGVSQSPSNKVTEKGKDVELRCDPISGHTALYWYRQSLGQGLEFLIYFQGNSAPDKSGLPSDRFSAERTGGSVSTLTIQRTQQEDSAVYLCASSPNLAMQYFGPGTRLTVT.

The chain employs TRBV9 and TRBJ2-5, with 7 bases fitting TRBD1. The J call may be in error: the DNA end matches TRBJ2-7 better. CDR1 is SGDLS and CDR2 is YYNGEE in the germline V gene. This CDR3 is built from 15 residues. The CDR3 DNA reads as TGTGCCAGCAGCCCGAGGACAGGAAACTCCTACGAGCAGTACTTC. This codes for CASSPRTGNSYEQYF.

V and J are TRBV29-1 and TRBJ2-7; D gene uncertain. The V and J ends lost 4 bases and 1 base respectively, with 8 bases between them. Germline V lookup: CDR1 SQVTM, CDR2 ANQGSEA. The CDR3 consists of 12 residues. For the CDR3, the DNA is TGCAGCGTTGTTTCCGGGTCCTACGAGCAGTACTTC. Translating it yields CSVVSGSYEQYF.

This chain joins TRBV6-5 and TRBJ2-5; TRBD1 matches 12 bases. The J call is doubtful: the DNA matches TRBJ2-7 better. Germline assignment: CDR1 MNHEY and CDR2 SVGAGI. This CDR3 comprises 16 residues. The CDR3 sequence: CASSYSGQGAFGEQYF. The CDR3 nucleotides read TGTGCCAGCAGTTACTCGGGACAGGGGGCATTCGGCGAGCAGTACTTC.

This clone has just one count. The chain couples TRBV20-1 to TRBJ2-7; D unclear. Germline-derived CDR1 and CDR2 are DFQATT and SNEGSKA (reference sequence). V was clipped by 6 bases and J by 7 bases, with 13 bases between them. The CDR3 extends over 11 amino acids. The CDR3 is CSASASREQYF. The DNA of the CDR3 is TGCAGTGCCAGCGCCTCTAGGGAGCAGTACTTC.

The chain recombines TRBV10-3 with TRBJ2-5, with TRBD1 as a possible D gene (6 bases). Trimming pared 6 bases from V and 2 bases from J, leaving 13 bases between. The CDR3 sequence is 14 residues long. The germline gives CDR1 ENHRY, CDR2 SYGVKD. CDR3 amino acids: CAIRGRGIQETQYF. Here the CDR3 DNA reads TGTGCCATCAGGGGCAGGGGCATTCAAGAGACCCAGTACTTC.

The rearrangement joins TRBV6-5 to TRBJ2-1; the match to TRBD1 covers 8 bases. The CDR3 contains 13 residues. Germline trimming cut 5 bases from V and 8 bases from J; bases unmatched to any gene: 5. In germline, CDR1 is MNHEY, CDR2 SVGAGI. CDR3 DNA: TGTGCCAGCAGTCCCGACAGGGGCCATGAGCAGTTCTTC. As protein: CASSPDRGHEQFF.

This rearrangement joins TRBV6-1 to TRBJ2-5; maybe TRBD1 (6 bases). In germline, CDR1 is MNHNS, CDR2 SASEGT. Trimming removed 7 bases from V and 1 base from J, with 10 bases in between. The CDR3 has 13 residues. Here the CDR3 reads CASKEDSQETQYF. CDR3 nucleotides: TGTGCCAGCAAAGAGGACAGCCAAGAGACCCAGTACTTC.

A note on this clone: This sample includes further DNA sequences coding for the same CDR3. The chain employs TRBV29-1 and TRBJ2-3; 9 bases align to TRBD2. CDR1 is SQVTM and CDR2 is ANQGSEA in the germline V gene. This CDR3 has 13 amino acids. Trimming cost V 6 bases and J 3 bases; bases outside gene matches: 4. The chain's CDR3 is CSVGLARTDTQYF. The DNA of the CDR3 is TGCAGCGTGGGACTAGCAAGGACAGATACGCAGTATTTT.

The chain carries TRBV11-2 and TRBJ1-4, with D perhaps TRBD1 (5 bases). Trimming cost V 2 bases and J 4 bases, with 20 bases left between them. The germline V gene encodes CDR1 SGHAT and CDR2 FQNNGV. CDR3 length: 18 amino acids. The CDR3: CASSLMFQSTDHNEKLFF. CDR3 coding DNA: TGTGCCAGCAGCTTAATGTTCCAGTCGACAGACCATAATGAAAAACTGTTTTTT.

The rearrangement links TRBV5-1 to TRBJ1-2, with a tentative D call TRBD1 (5 bases). The CDR3 has 15 amino acids. With 3 bases removed from V and 0 bases from J, the gap between germline ends came to 12 bases. CDR1 SGHRS and CDR2 YFSETQ come from the germline V gene. Here the CDR3 DNA reads TGCGCCAGCAGCTCGACAGTATCAGCTAACTATGGCTACACCTTC. It is translated as CASSSTVSANYGYTF.

The chain joins TRBV30 to TRBJ1-4, with D possibly being TRBD1 (6 bases). The germline V and J ends were trimmed by 0 bases and 8 bases, with 13 bases remaining between them. This CDR3 spans 14 amino acids. Germline V CDR1 and CDR2: GTSNPN, SVGIG (reference sequence). CDR3 sequence: CAWSVTGLHEKLFF. The CDR3 DNA follows: TGTGCCTGGAGTGTGACAGGTTTGCACGAAAAACTGTTTTTT.

This rearrangement joins TRBV19 to TRBJ2-2, with TRBD1 matching 10 bases. Unmatched junction bases numbered 6, after V lost 3 bases and J lost 5 bases. The length of the CDR3 is 16 residues. CDR1 is LNHDA, CDR2 SQIVND, per germline (reference sequence). The DNA for the CDR3 is TGTGCCAGTAGTATCTTCGGGACAGGGGTTACCGGGGAGCTGTTTTTT. Amino acid sequence: CASSIFGTGVTGELFF.